The rows below give T cell receptor beta chains drawn from one sample of a study of blood T cell repertoires in COVID-19. Clones were sequenced by immunoSEQ multiplex PCR, and TCRdb holds only the in-frame ones, with some missing. The top ten clones hold about 20% of a sample with over 35,000 clones, more than 90% of them seen once. The sample comprised peripheral blood. These receptors all come from a man in his 70s with active COVID-19. The CDR3 runs from the conserved cysteine through the conserved F or W. The D gene is left open where the match is weak. Clone size is stated in some rows and not others, as once, few, many or a class when expanded.

V gene,clone size,J gene,D gene,CDR3 protein,CDR3 DNA
TRBV7-9,few,TRBJ1-3,-,CASSEASVSGNTIYF,TGTGCCAGCAGCGAGGCTAGTGTCTCTGGAAACACCATATATTTT
TRBV5-4,few,TRBJ2-1,TRBD1,CASRDRDRNEQFF,TGTGCCAGCCGGGACAGGGATCGCAATGAGCAGTTCTTC
TRBV2,-,TRBJ2-2,TRBD2,CASSRTGLPNTGELFF,TGTGCCAGCAGCCGGACGGGACTACCGAACACCGGGGAGCTGTTTTTT
TRBV7-2,-,TRBJ1-6,-,CASSLDSSYNSPLHF,TGTGCCAGCAGCTTAGACAGCTCCTATAATTCACCCCTCCACTTT
TRBV30,-,TRBJ2-7,TRBD1,CAWSVRELAGGAGYEQYF,TGTGCCTGGAGTGTACGGGAGTTGGCAGGGGGCGCAGGATACGAGCAGTACTTC
TRBV7-3,-,TRBJ1-6,TRBD1,CASSPRGRGSPLHF,TGTGCCAGCAGCCCTAGGGGGCGGGGTTCACCCCTCCACTTT
TRBV28,-,TRBJ1-5,-,CASNSLNQPQHF,TGTGCCAGCAACAGCCTAAATCAGCCCCAGCATTTT
TRBV3-1/TRBV3-2,-,TRBJ2-5,-,CASSRRQETQYF,TGTGCCAGCAGCCGGAGGCAAGAGACCCAGTACTTC
TRBV4-2,-,TRBJ1-3,-,CASSQEPTGNRNTIYF,TGTGCCAGCAGCCAAGAACCCACCGGTAACCGAAACACCATATATTTT
TRBV24-1,-,TRBJ2-1,TRBD2,CATSDPGTKINEQFF,TGTGCCACCAGTGATCCCGGGACTAAGATAAATGAGCAGTTCTTC
TRBV14,-,TRBJ2-5,-,CASSHLGTLAETQYF,TGTGCCAGCAGCCACCTCGGTACCCTCGCGGAGACCCAGTACTTC
TRBV11-2,-,TRBJ1-1,-,CASSTTTVMNTEAFF,TGTGCCAGCAGCACAACGACAGTTATGAACACTGAAGCTTTCTTT
TRBV24-1,-,TRBJ2-3,TRBD1,CATSDTRGRTDTQYF,TGTGCCACCAGTGACACCAGGGGGCGAACAGATACGCAGTATTTT
TRBV5-8,-,TRBJ2-7,TRBD1,CASSRGQGAYEQYF,TGTGCCAGCAGCCGGGGACAGGGGGCTTACGAGCAGTACTTC
TRBV9,-,TRBJ1-4,-,CASSVGQTGNEKLFF,TGTGCCAGCAGCGTAGGGCAGACAGGAAATGAAAAACTGTTTTTT
TRBV7-9,-,TRBJ2-1,-,CASSLKQGTPPSYNEQFF,TGTGCCAGCAGCCTAAAACAGGGTACCCCCCCATCCTACAATGAGCAGTTCTTC
TRBV19,-,TRBJ1-2,-,CASTAGADGYTF,TGTGCCAGTACAGCAGGGGCGGATGGCTACACCTTC
TRBV19,-,TRBJ2-1,-,CASSTSPYNEQFF,TGTGCCAGTAGTACCTCCCCCTACAATGAGCAGTTCTTC
TRBV19,-,TRBJ2-2,TRBD1,CASSRRDRGPAGELFF,TGTGCCAGTAGTCGCCGGGACAGGGGGCCGGCCGGGGAGCTGTTTTTT
TRBV9,once,TRBJ2-1,-,CASSRRGSEQFF,TGTGCCAGCAGCCGACGGGGGAGTGAGCAGTTCTTC
TRBV19,-,TRBJ1-4,-,CASSIVATGVYEKLFF,TGTGCCAGTAGTATAGTAGCGACAGGCGTTTATGAAAAACTGTTTTTT
TRBV5-1,-,TRBJ2-5,-,CASKAAGRQETQYF,TGCGCCAGCAAAGCGGCGGGGAGGCAAGAGACCCAGTACTTC
TRBV7-9,-,TRBJ2-7,TRBD1,CASSFGQGRNEQYF,TGTGCCAGCAGCTTCGGACAGGGGAGGAATGAGCAGTACTTC
TRBV11-3,-,TRBJ2-7,TRBD1,CASSLDPGQGAFYEQYF,TGTGCCAGCAGCTTAGACCCAGGACAGGGGGCATTCTACGAGCAGTACTTC
TRBV18,-,TRBJ2-3,-,CASSPGNPLHTDTQYF,TGTGCCAGCTCACCGGGCAACCCCCTGCACACAGATACGCAGTATTTT
TRBV28,-,TRBJ1-1,TRBD1,CASSLWDRGNLKAFF,TGTGCCAGCAGTTTATGGGACAGGGGGAATTTGAAAGCTTTCTTT
TRBV2,-,TRBJ1-1,-,CASSLQGYTEAFF,TGTGCCAGCAGTTTACAGGGATACACTGAAGCTTTCTTT
TRBV25-1,once,TRBJ2-7,-,CASQGGYWFISEQYF,TGTGCCAGCCAGGGCGGCTATTGGTTTATTTCTGAGCAGTACTTC
TRBV5-6,-,TRBJ1-3,-,CASSFYGNTIYF,TGTGCCAGCAGCTTCTATGGAAACACCATATATTTT
TRBV30,-,TRBJ2-5,-,CAWKNRRAVQETQYF,TGTGCCTGGAAAAATCGGCGGGCAGTCCAAGAGACCCAGTACTTC
TRBV2,-,TRBJ2-2,-,CASSQRTPRNTGELFF,TGTGCCAGCAGTCAACGGACACCCAGAAACACCGGGGAGCTGTTTTTT
TRBV6-6,-,TRBJ1-1,TRBD1,CASSPGTGLSRTEAFF,TGTGCCAGCAGCCCCGGGACAGGGTTAAGTAGGACTGAAGCTTTCTTT
TRBV5-4,-,TRBJ2-7,TRBD1,CASSPWDRDYEQYF,TGTGCCAGCAGCCCCTGGGACAGAGACTACGAGCAGTACTTC
TRBV10-3,-,TRBJ1-1,TRBD1,CAISEIQGVNTEAFF,TGTGCCATCAGTGAGATACAGGGGGTGAACACTGAAGCTTTCTTT
TRBV19,-,TRBJ2-7,-,CASSRSQGEQYF,TGTGCCAGTAGTAGATCACAGGGAGAGCAGTACTTC
TRBV19,-,TRBJ1-5,-,CASTGQYSNQPQHF,TGTGCCAGTACGGGACAATATAGCAATCAGCCCCAGCATTTT
TRBV3-1/TRBV3-2,-,TRBJ1-2,-,CASSPGVSGYTF,TGTGCCAGCAGCCCAGGGGTGAGTGGCTACACCTTC
TRBV2,-,TRBJ2-4,TRBD1,CASIVNRGHNIQYF,TGTGCCAGCATTGTGAACAGGGGGCACAACATTCAGTACTTC
TRBV28,-,TRBJ2-7,-,CASTLPPYEQYF,TGTGCCAGCACCCTACCACCCTACGAGCAGTACTTC
TRBV9,-,TRBJ1-4,TRBD1,CASSPSGTGHEKLFF,TGTGCCAGCAGCCCTAGTGGGACAGGGCACGAAAAACTGTTTTTT
TRBV4-3,-,TRBJ2-2,TRBD2,CASSVTVSGRAVVGELFF,TGCGCCAGCAGCGTAACAGTTAGCGGGAGGGCCGTAGTCGGGGAGCTGTTTTTT
TRBV24-1,-,TRBJ2-5,TRBD1,CATSDPPGTGSQETQYF,TGTGCCACCAGTGACCCACCCGGGACAGGGTCCCAAGAGACCCAGTACTTC
TRBV5-6,once,TRBJ2-7,-,CASKWGHSYEQYF,TGTGCCAGCAAGTGGGGCCACTCCTACGAGCAGTACTTC
TRBV18,-,TRBJ1-2,-,CASSQAAGAVTNYGYTF,TGTGCCAGCTCACAAGCAGCAGGGGCCGTAACTAACTATGGCTACACCTTC
TRBV5-1,-,TRBJ2-5,-,CASSFQGNQETQYF,TGCGCCAGCAGCTTCCAGGGCAACCAAGAGACCCAGTACTTC